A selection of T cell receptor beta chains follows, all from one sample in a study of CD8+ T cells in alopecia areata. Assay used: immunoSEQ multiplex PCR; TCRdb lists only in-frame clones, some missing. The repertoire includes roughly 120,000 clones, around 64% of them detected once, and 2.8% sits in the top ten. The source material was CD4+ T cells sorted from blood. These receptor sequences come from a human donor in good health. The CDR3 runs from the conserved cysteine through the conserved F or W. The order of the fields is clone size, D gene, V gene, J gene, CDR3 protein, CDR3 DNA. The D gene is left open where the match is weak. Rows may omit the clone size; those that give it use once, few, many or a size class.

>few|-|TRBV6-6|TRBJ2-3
CASSGDSTDTQYF
TGTGCCAGCAGTGGGGACAGCACAGATACGCAGTATTTT
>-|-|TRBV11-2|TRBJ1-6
CASSFRQGVSPLHF
TGTGCCAGCAGCTTTAGGCAGGGAGTTTCACCCCTCCACTTT
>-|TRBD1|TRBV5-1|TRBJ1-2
CASSSGTDGGYTF
TGCGCCAGCAGCTCCGGGACAGACGGAGGCTACACCTTC
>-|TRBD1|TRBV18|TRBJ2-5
CASRAGQGETQYF
TGTGCCAGCCGTGCGGGACAGGGAGAGACCCAGTACTTC
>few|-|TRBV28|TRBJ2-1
CASSLLWEQFF
TGTGCCAGCAGTTTATTGTGGGAGCAGTTCTTC
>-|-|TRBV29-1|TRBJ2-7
CSAGDAEQYF
TGCAGCGCGGGGGACGCCGAGCAGTACTTC
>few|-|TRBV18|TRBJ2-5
CASSPPTGVETQYF
TGTGCCAGCTCACCCCCAACCGGGGTAGAGACCCAGTACTTC
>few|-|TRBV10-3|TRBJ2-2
CAISGPGELFF
TGTGCCATCAGTGGCCCCGGGGAGCTGTTTTTT
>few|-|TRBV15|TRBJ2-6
CATSRDYWSSGANVLTF
TGTGCCACCAGCAGAGATTATTGGAGCTCTGGGGCCAACGTCCTGACTTTC
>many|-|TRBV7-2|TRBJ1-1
CASSFSPFMNTEAFF
TGTGCCAGCAGCTTCAGTCCATTCATGAACACTGAAGCTTTCTTT
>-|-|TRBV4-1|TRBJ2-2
CASSQVGRVGELFF
TGCGCCAGCAGCCAAGTCGGGCGGGTCGGGGAGCTGTTTTTT
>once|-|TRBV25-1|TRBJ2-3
CASGVGASTDTQYF
TGTGCCAGCGGGGTGGGAGCTAGCACAGATACGCAGTATTTT
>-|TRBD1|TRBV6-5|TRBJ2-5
CASRGTGPRTQYF
TGTGCCAGCAGAGGGACAGGCCCACGGACCCAGTACTTC
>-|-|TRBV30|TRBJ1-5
CAWSVGPNQPQHF
TGTGCCTGGAGTGTTGGCCCCAATCAGCCCCAGCATTTT
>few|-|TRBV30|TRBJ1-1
CAWSRGVREGAFF
TGTGCCTGGAGTCGTGGGGTAAGGGAAGGAGCTTTCTTT
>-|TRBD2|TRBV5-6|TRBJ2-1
CASSLGIGLAAYNEQFF
TGTGCCAGCAGCCTGGGGATTGGACTAGCGGCCTACAATGAGCAGTTCTTC
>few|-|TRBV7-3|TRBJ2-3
CASSPSSVDTQYF
TGTGCCAGCAGCCCCTCTTCCGTGGATACGCAGTATTTT
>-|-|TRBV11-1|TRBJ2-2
CASSPTQGNTGELFF
TGTGCCAGCAGCCCTACGCAGGGGAACACCGGGGAGCTGTTTTTT
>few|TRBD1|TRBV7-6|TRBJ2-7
CASSLGDRGRGNEQYF
TGTGCCAGCAGCTTAGGGGACAGGGGGCGAGGAAACGAGCAGTACTTC
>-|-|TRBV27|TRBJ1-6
CASSLPSLGTSPLHF
TGTGCCAGCAGTCTACCCTCCCTAGGGACGTCACCCCTCCACTTT
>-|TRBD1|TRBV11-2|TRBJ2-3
CASSWDRGDTQYF
TGTGCCAGCAGTTGGGACAGGGGAGATACGCAGTATTTT
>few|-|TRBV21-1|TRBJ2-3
CASSRPGQNSTDTQYF
TGTGCCAGCAGCAGACCGGGGCAGAATAGCACAGATACGCAGTATTTT
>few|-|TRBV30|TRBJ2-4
CAWSVQGDTAKNIQYF
TGTGCCTGGAGTGTCCAAGGGGACACAGCCAAAAACATTCAGTACTTC
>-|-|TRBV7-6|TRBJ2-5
CASGLWTEETQYF
TGTGCCAGCGGACTTTGGACAGAAGAGACCCAGTACTTC
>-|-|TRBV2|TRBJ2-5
CASSLETQYF
TGTGCCAGCAGTCTAGAGACCCAGTACTTC
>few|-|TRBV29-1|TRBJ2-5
CSVGSFQETQYF
TGCAGCGTAGGGTCTTTCCAAGAGACCCAGTACTTC
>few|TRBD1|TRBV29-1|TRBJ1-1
CSFRTGGTEAFF
TGCAGCTTTCGGACAGGGGGCACTGAAGCTTTCTTT
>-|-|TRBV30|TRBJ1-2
CAWRTPGAAGYTF
TGTGCCTGGAGGACCCCGGGGGCAGCAGGCTACACCTTC
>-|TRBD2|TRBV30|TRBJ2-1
CAWRAVASGGRSYNEQFF
TGTGCCTGGAGGGCGGTGGCTAGCGGGGGCAGGTCCTACAATGAGCAGTTCTTC
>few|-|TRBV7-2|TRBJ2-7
CASRRGINGYEQYF
TGTGCCAGCAGGCGCGGGATCAATGGCTACGAGCAGTACTTC
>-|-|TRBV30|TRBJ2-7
CAWSVGHLYEQYF
TGTGCCTGGAGTGTTGGACATCTCTACGAGCAGTACTTC
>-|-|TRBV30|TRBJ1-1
CAWAGGTEAFF
TGTGCCTGGGCGGGGGGAACTGAAGCTTTCTTT
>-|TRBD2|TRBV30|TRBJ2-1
CAWSPRTSGTSSYNEQFF
TGTGCCTGGAGTCCCCGGACTAGCGGAACGAGCTCCTACAATGAGCAGTTCTTC
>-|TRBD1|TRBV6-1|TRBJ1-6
CASSSGQPGSPLHF
TGTGCCAGCAGTTCGGGACAGCCGGGTTCACCCCTCCACTTT
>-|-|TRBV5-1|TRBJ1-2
CASSLEDAPNGYTF
TGCGCCAGCAGCTTGGAGGACGCCCCGAATGGCTACACCTTC
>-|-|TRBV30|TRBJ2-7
CAWRFSSYEQYF
TGTGCCTGGAGATTCTCGAGTTACGAGCAGTACTTC
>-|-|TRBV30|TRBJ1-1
CAWSLGTLNTEAFF
TGTGCCTGGAGCCTAGGGACATTGAACACTGAAGCTTTCTTT
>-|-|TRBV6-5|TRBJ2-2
CALRDTNTGELFF
TGTGCCTTACGGGACACCAACACCGGGGAGCTGTTTTTT
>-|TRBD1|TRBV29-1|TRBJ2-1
CSVGGQANYNEQFF
TGCAGCGTTGGAGGACAGGCCAACTACAATGAGCAGTTCTTC
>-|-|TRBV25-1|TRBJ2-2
CASKGSAGELFF
TGTGCCAGCAAAGGGTCGGCCGGGGAGCTGTTTTTT
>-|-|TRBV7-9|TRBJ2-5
CASSLVAGAETQYF
TGTGCCAGCAGCTTAGTCGCGGGGGCAGAGACCCAGTACTTC